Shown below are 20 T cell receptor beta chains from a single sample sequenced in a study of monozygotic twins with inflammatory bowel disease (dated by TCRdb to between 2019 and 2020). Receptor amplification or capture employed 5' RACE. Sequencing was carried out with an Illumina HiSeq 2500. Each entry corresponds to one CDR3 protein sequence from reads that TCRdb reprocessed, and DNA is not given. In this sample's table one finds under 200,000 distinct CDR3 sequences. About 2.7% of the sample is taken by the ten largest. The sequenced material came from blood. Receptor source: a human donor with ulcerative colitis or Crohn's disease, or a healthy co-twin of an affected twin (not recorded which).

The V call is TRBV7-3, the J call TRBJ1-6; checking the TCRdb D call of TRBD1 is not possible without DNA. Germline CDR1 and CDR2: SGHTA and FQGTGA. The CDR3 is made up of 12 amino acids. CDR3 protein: CASSLIQAYLHF.

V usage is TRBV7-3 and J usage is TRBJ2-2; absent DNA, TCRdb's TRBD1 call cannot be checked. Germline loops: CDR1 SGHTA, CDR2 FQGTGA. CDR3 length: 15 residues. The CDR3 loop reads CASSLKQGAAGGLFF. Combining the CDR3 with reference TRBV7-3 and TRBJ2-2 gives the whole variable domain GAGVSQTPSNKVTEKGKYVELRCDPISGHTALYWYRQSLGQGPEFLIYFQGTGAADDSGLPNDRFFAVRPEGSVSTLKIQRTERGDSAVYLCASSLKQGAAGGLFFGEGSRLTVL.

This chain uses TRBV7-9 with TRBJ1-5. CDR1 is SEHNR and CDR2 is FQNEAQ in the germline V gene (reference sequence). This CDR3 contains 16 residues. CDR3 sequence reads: CASSSSVGVGNQPQHF.

The CDR3 region is CSVGEGGRGANVLTF. The genes are TRBV29-1 and TRBJ2-6; the D call from TCRdb, TRBD2, cannot be confirmed without DNA. The germline gives CDR1 SQVTM, CDR2 ANQGSEA. The CDR3 length is 15 residues.

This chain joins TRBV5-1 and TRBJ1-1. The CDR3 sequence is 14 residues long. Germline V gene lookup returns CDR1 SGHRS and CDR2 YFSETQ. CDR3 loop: CASSPRVGRTEAFF.

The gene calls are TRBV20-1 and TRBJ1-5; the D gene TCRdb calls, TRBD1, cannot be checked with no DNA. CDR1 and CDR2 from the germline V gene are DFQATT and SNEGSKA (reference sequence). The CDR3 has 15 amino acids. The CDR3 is CSARGLSGGSKPQHF.

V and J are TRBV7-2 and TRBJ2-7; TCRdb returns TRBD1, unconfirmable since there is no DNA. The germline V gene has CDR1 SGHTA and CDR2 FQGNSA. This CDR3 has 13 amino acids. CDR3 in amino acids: CASRPTGAYEQYF.

CDR3 region: CAIRAGTSGSSYEQYF. The chain recombines TRBV10-3 with TRBJ2-7; TCRdb's D call, TRBD2, is unchecked because there is no DNA. Germline lookup yields CDR1 ENHRY and CDR2 SYGVKD. The CDR3 has 16 amino acids.

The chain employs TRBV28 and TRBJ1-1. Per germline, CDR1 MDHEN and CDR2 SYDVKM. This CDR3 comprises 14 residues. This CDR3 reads CASPQRAPNTEAFF.

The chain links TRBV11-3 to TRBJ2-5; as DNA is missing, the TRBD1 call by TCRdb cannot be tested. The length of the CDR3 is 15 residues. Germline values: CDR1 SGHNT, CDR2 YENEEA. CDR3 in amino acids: CASRFGSPQGETQYF.

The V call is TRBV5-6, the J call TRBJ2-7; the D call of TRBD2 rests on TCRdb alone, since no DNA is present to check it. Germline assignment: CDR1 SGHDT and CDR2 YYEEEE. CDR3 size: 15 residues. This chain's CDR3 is CASSWGLAGESEQYF.

CDR3 protein: CASSLEGGSVSDTQYF. This chain connects TRBV5-1 to TRBJ2-3; the TCRdb D gene call, TRBD1, has no DNA to confirm it. Germline V gene lookup returns CDR1 SGHRS and CDR2 YFSETQ. The CDR3 is made up of 16 amino acids.

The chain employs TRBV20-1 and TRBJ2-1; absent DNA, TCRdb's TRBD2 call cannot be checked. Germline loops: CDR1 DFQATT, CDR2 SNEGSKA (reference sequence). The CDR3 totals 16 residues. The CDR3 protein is CSARDWSSGSYNEQFF.

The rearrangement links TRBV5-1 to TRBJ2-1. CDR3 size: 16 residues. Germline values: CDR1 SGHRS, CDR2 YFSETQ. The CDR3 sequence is CASSLNTLINHNEQFF.

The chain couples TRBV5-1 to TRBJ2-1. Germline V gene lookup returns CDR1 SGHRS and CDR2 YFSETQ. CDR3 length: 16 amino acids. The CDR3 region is CASSPSTAFNYNEQFF.

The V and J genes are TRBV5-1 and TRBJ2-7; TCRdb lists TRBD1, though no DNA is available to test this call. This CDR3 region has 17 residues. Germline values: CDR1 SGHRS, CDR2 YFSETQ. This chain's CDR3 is CASSILPPGQNSYEQYF.

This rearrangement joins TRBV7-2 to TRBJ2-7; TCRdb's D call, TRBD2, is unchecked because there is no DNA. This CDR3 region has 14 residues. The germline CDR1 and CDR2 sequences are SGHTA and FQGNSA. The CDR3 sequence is CASSLTSGNYEQYF.

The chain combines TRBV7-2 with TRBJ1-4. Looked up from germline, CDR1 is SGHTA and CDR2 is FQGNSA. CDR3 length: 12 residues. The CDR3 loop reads CASSPRGEKLFF.

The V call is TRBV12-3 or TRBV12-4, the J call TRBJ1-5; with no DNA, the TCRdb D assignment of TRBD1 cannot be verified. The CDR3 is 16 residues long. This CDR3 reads CASSSVGVYSNQPQHF.

CDR3 in amino acids: CASSASQGLDTEAFF. The chain has TRBV5-1 and TRBJ1-1; TCRdb picks TRBD1, but there is no DNA to check that call. The CDR3 is 15 amino acids. Germline V lookup: CDR1 SGHRS, CDR2 YFSETQ.